These 18 T cell receptor beta chains were sequenced from one sample in a study of identical twins. Via MiXCR, TCRdb re-called the 5' RACE reads, giving one row per CDR3 protein. The sample lists approximately 220,000 distinct CDR3 sequences, approximately 8.3% occurring once. This sample also belongs to another study, concerning yellow fever vaccine responses in identical twins.

Sequencing was done on a sample of memory (CD45RO+) T cells sorted from blood. These receptors were taken from a young woman in good health.

The rearrangement links TRBV30 to TRBJ2-5, with D unresolved. Germline V gene data show CDR1 as GTSNPN and CDR2 as SVGIG (reference sequence). CDR3 length equals 11 residues. V was clipped by 3 bases and J by 4 bases, with 6 bases between them. Written as DNA, the CDR3 is TGTGCCTGGAGCCAAGTAGAGACCCAGTACTTC. Translation gives CAWSQVETQYF.

This clonotype was detected a few times. V gene TRBV7-9 combines with J gene TRBJ1-3; the match to TRBD1 covers 7 bases. The CDR3 loop spans 16 amino acids. J was trimmed by 2 bases and V by 5 bases; bases with no gene match: 9. Germline V CDR1 and CDR2: SEHNR, FQNEAQ (reference sequence). The CDR3 DNA follows: TGTGCCAGCAGCGCCCCGGGACAGACACCTGGAAACACCATATATTTT. The encoded protein is CASSAPGQTPGNTIYF.

This chain joins TRBV25-1 and TRBJ1-6, with unresolved D. Germline lookup yields CDR1 MGHDK and CDR2 SYGVNS. The CDR3 length is 12 residues. Trimming left V 6 bases short and J 10 bases short, with 10 bases between. The DNA for the CDR3 is TGTGCCAGCAGGCCTGGGGTCTCACCCCTCCACTTT. Its protein is CASRPGVSPLHF.

This chain connects TRBV5-1 to TRBJ2-1, with TRBD1 matching 8 bases. Trimming cost V 1 base and J 7 bases; bases outside gene matches: 7. The V gene's germline CDR1 is SGHRS and CDR2 YFSETQ. The CDR3 totals 15 residues. This CDR3 reads CASSLLGQGENEQFF. The CDR3 DNA reads TGCGCCAGCAGCTTGCTCGGACAGGGAGAGAATGAGCAGTTCTTC.

The gene calls are TRBV5-1 and TRBJ2-5, with TRBD1 matching over 12 bases. Germline trimming cut 4 bases from V and 5 bases from J; bases unmatched to any gene: 6. The CDR3 has 15 amino acids. Germline V CDR1 and CDR2: SGHRS, YFSETQ. The CDR3: CASSRGQGAWETQYF. CDR3 in DNA: TGCGCCAGCAGCAGGGGACAGGGGGCGTGGGAGACCCAGTACTTC.

There are many counts of this clonotype. CDR3 DNA sequence: TGTGCCAGCAGCCCCGGCTTGGGCGGGAGCTCCTACAATGAGCAGTTCTTC. Translated, it gives CASSPGLGGSSYNEQFF. The chain employs TRBV12-3 or TRBV12-4 and TRBJ2-1; 7 nucleotides align to TRBD2. V was clipped by 6 bases and J by 0 bases; unmatched bases: 11. This CDR3 is 17 amino acids long.

V gene TRBV5-8 combines with J gene TRBJ1-5, with D possibly matching TRBD1 (6 bases). V dropped 1 base and J dropped 3 bases, with 11 bases sitting between them. The CDR3 runs to 15 residues. In germline, CDR1 is SGHTS, CDR2 YDEGEE. The CDR3 protein is CASSLTGRDNQPQHF. The CDR3 nucleotides read TGTGCCAGCAGCTTGACAGGGCGCGACAATCAGCCCCAGCATTTT.

This clonotype was detected a few times. The chain joins TRBV4-2 to TRBJ2-7; 11 positions match TRBD2. Trimming removed 4 bases from V and 3 bases from J; junction bases left unmatched: 5. Germline values: CDR1 LGHNA, CDR2 YNFKEQ. This CDR3 region has 15 residues. The CDR3 coding sequence is TGTGCCAGCAGCCTAGGGACTAGCGGACTCTACGAGCAGTACTTC. This translates into CASSLGTSGLYEQYF.

This clonotype was counted ten times or more. V usage is TRBV29-1 and J usage is TRBJ2-2; TRBD2 matches at 14 bases. Germline V gene lookup returns CDR1 SQVTM and CDR2 ANQGSEA. Trimming cost V 3 bases and J 6 bases; bases outside gene matches: 6. The CDR3 is made up of 16 amino acids. Here the CDR3 reads CSVDGTSGSMAGELFF. CDR3 nucleotide sequence: TGCAGCGTTGACGGGACTAGCGGGAGCATGGCCGGGGAGCTGTTTTTT.

CDR3 bases: TGTGCCTGGAGTGTAGTGGCAGCCGGACTAGCGGTTCAAGAGACCCAGTACTTC. This gives the protein CAWSVVAAGLAVQETQYF. This chain connects TRBV30 to TRBJ2-5, with 10 bases fitting TRBD2. Germline V lookup: CDR1 GTSNPN, CDR2 SVGIG (reference sequence). This CDR3 region has 18 residues. Trimming took 0 bases from V and 2 from J; bases not matched to a gene: 12.

This clonotype was seen a few times. The rearrangement uses TRBV14 and TRBJ2-3; 8 positions agree with TRBD1. CDR3 length: 15 amino acids. V lost 3 bases to trimming and J lost 4 bases; unmatched junction nucleotides: 6. Germline V CDR1 and CDR2: SGHDN, FVKESK. This CDR3 is CASSQRTGLADTQYF. As DNA, the CDR3 is TGTGCCAGCAGCCAGCGGACAGGGCTGGCAGATACGCAGTATTTT. Supplemented by reference TRBV14 and TRBJ2-3, the full variable domain reads EAGVTQFPSHSVIEKGQTVTLRCDPISGHDNLYWYRRVMGKEIKFLLHFVKESKQDESGMPNNRFLAERTGGTYSTLKVQPAELEDSGVYFCASSQRTGLADTQYFGPGTRLTVL.

In this sample, this clonotype turned up a few times. This rearrangement joins TRBV18 to TRBJ1-5; D remains ambiguous. CDR1 and CDR2 (germline): KGHSH, LQKENI. This CDR3 spans 14 amino acids. Trimming took off 2 bases at V and 3 bases at J, with 8 bases between the two ends. The CDR3 reads CASSPGLANQPQHF. CDR3 nucleotides: TGTGCCAGCTCACCAGGGTTGGCCAATCAGCCCCAGCATTTT.

Only a few counts were recorded for this clonotype. This rearrangement joins TRBV5-1 to TRBJ2-5; tentatively, D is TRBD1 (5 bases). The CDR3 has 18 amino acids. CDR1 and CDR2 from the germline V gene are SGHRS and YFSETQ. V gave up 3 bases and J gave up 4 bases, with 25 bases separating them. In DNA form, the CDR3 reads TGCGCCAGCAGCTCCGTCAGCTCCGACAGCAGGAGAGGAGAGACCCAGTACTTC. This encodes CASSSVSSDSRRGETQYF.

The sample holds many counts of this clonotype. The V call is TRBV12-3 or TRBV12-4, the J call TRBJ2-3, with D perhaps matching TRBD2 (6 bases). This CDR3 comprises 15 residues. Trimming took off 4 bases at V and 0 bases at J, with 11 bases between the two ends. CDR3 protein: CASSWASVSTDTQYF. In nucleotides, the CDR3 is TGTGCCAGCAGTTGGGCTAGCGTTAGCACAGATACGCAGTATTTT.

This clonotype was seen many times. The chain carries TRBV4-1 and TRBJ2-1; D is undetermined. CDR1 MGHRA and CDR2 YSYEKL come from the germline V gene. The CDR3 length is 18 residues. Trimming pared 0 bases from V and 3 bases from J, leaving 18 bases between. In DNA form, the CDR3 reads TGCGCCAGCAGCCAAGATCCCCCATCAGTTTTGGACTACAATGAGCAGTTCTTC. Translating it yields CASSQDPPSVLDYNEQFF.

This clonotype was seen a few times. This chain uses TRBV20-1 with TRBJ2-2; D is unresolved. Trimming pared 6 bases from V and 7 bases from J, leaving 0 bases between. This CDR3 has 8 residues. Per the germline V gene, CDR1 is DFQATT and CDR2 is SNEGSKA (reference sequence). CDR3 sequence (DNA): TGCAGTGCCGGGGAGCTGTTTTTT. Protein product: CSAGELFF.

CDR3 protein: CASSSSPGLAGPGSTDTQYF. In DNA form, the CDR3 reads TGTGCCAGCAGCTCATCCCCGGGACTAGCGGGACCTGGTAGCACAGATACGCAGTATTTT. The J gene is TRBJ2-3, the V gene TRBV5-4; TRBD2 aligns across 13 bases. V lost 3 bases to trimming and J lost 0 bases; unmatched junction nucleotides: 13. The CDR3 is 20 amino acids. From germline, CDR1 is SGHNT and CDR2 YYREEE (reference sequence).

This clonotype was picked up many times. The chain carries TRBV7-8 and TRBJ2-7; TRBD1 agrees at 8 bases. The junction had 4 bases not matched to a gene; V was cut back by 1 base and J by 5 bases. CDR3 size: 14 residues. Germline V CDR1 and CDR2: SGHVS, FQNEAQ. The CDR3 reads CASSLGQGIHEQYF. The CDR3 bases are TGTGCCAGCAGCTTAGGACAGGGGATTCACGAGCAGTACTTC. Looking up the rest from reference TRBV7-8 and TRBJ2-7 gives the full variable domain: GAGVSQSPRYKVAKRGQDVALRCDPISGHVSLFWYQQALGQGPEFLTYFQNEAQLDKSGLPSDRFFAERPEGSVSTLKIQRTQQEDSAVYLCASSLGQGIHEQYFGPGTRLTVT.